This paragraph reports one T cell receptor (beta chain). This CDR3 is built from 14 residues. Losses at the gene ends were 3 bases for V and 2 bases for J; bases not matched to a gene: 1. Germline lookup yields CDR1 LNHDA and CDR2 SQIVND (reference sequence). These data originate in a study of T cell changes during pregnancy in multiple sclerosis. TCRdb's table, derived via immunoSEQ multiplex PCR, lists solely in-frame clones and lacks some. Here the sample spans some 110,000 clones, just under 95% being singletons. The sequence came from a female donor with multiple sclerosis, enrolled in a pregnancy study. The rearrangement links TRBV19 to TRBJ1-2, with 9 nucleotides matching TRBD1. The specimen was peripheral blood, collected after pregnancy. The CDR3 coding sequence is TGTGCCAGTAGTATTGACAGGGGGAACTATGGCTACACCTTC. Translated, it gives CASSIDRGNYGYTF.